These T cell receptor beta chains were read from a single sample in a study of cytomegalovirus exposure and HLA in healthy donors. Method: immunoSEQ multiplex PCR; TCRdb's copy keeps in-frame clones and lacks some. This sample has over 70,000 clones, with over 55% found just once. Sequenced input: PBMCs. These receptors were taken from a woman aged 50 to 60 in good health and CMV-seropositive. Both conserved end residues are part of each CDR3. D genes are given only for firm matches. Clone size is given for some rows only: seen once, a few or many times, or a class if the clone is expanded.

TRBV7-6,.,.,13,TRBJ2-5,TGTGCCAGCAGCATGACAGTCCAAGAGACCCAGTACTTC,CASSMTVQETQYF
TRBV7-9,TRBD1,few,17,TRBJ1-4,TGTGCCAGCAGCTTCGGGGACAGCGGTCGGTATGGCGAAAAACTGTTTTTT,CASSFGDSGRYGEKLFF
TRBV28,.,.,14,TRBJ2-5,TGTGCCAGCAGCAAAGGGGCAGACCAAGAGACCCAGTACTTC,CASSKGADQETQYF
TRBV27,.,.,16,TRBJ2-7,TGTGCCAGCAGTTTATCGCAGGGGACCTTATCCTACGAGCAGTACTTC,CASSLSQGTLSYEQYF
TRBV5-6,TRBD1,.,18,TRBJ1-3,TGTGCCAGCAGCTCCACTGACAGGGCCACACTCTCTGGAAACACCACATATTTT,CASSSTDRATLSGNTTYF
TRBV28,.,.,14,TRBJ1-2,TGTGCCAGCAGTTTATATTCACTTAACTATGGCTACACCTTC,CASSLYSLNYGYTF
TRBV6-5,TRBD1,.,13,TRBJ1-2,TGTGCCAGCAGTCGGACAGGGGGCTATGGCTACACCTTC,CASSRTGGYGYTF
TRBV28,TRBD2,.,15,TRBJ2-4,TGTGCCAGCAGTCACCGTCTCGGGGGGGAAAACATTCAGTACTTC,CASSHRLGGENIQYF
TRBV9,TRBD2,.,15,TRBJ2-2,TGTGCCAGCAGCGCCGGGGGGATGAACACCGGGGAGCTGTTTTTT,CASSAGGMNTGELFF
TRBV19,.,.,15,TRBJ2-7,TGTGCCAGTAAACCGTCCTCAGGGGAGTGGGGCGAGCAGTACTTC,CASKPSSGEWGEQYF
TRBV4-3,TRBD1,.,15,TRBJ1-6,TGCGCCAGCAGCCGAGAGGGGGCGGGAGGTTCACCCCTCCACTTT,CASSREGAGGSPLHF
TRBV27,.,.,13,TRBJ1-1,TGTGCCAGCAGTTTAGGGGGAGGCACTGAAGCTTTCTTT,CASSLGGGTEAFF
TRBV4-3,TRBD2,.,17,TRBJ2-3,TGCGCCAGCAGCCAAGAGGGACTAGCGGGGGTCACAGATACGCAGTATTTT,CASSQEGLAGVTDTQYF
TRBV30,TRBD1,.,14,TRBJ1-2,TGTGCCTGGAGTGACCAGGGGGCTGGCTATGGCTACACCTTC,CAWSDQGAGYGYTF
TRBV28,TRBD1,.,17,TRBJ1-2,TGTGCCAGCAGATCCTTTGGGAGACAGGGAATACGATATGGCTACACCTTC,CASRSFGRQGIRYGYTF
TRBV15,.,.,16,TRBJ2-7,TGTGCCACCAGCAGAGATAACACAGCTCGATCCTACGAGCAGTACTTC,CATSRDNTARSYEQYF
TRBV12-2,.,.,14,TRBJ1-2,TGTGCAAGTCGCTGCAGGACAGGGAATATGTACTACACCTTC,CASRCRTGNMYYTF
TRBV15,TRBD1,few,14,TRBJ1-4,TGTGCCACCAGATCGGGACAGACTAATGAAAAACTGTTTTTT,CATRSGQTNEKLFF
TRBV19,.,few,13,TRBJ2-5,TGTGCCAGTAGTATCGCTCTCGGTGAGACCCAGTACTTC,CASSIALGETQYF
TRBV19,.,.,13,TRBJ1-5,TGTGCCAGCCAGCGGCAGGGGAATCAGCCCCAGCATTTT,CASQRQGNQPQHF
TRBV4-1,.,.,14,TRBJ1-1,TGCGCCAGCAGCCAAGATCTGCCAGGGACTGAAGCTTTCTTT,CASSQDLPGTEAFF
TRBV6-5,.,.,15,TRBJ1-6,TGTGCCAGCAGTTACTCGGGCCCCTTGGGTTCACCCCTCCACTTT,CASSYSGPLGSPLHF
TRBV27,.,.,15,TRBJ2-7,TGTGCCAGCAGTTTATCCCAGAGAGGCACCTACGAGCAGTACTTC,CASSLSQRGTYEQYF